This T cell receptor beta chain is from a study of cytomegalovirus exposure and HLA in healthy donors. Study findings and constraints: Most CMV-associated TCR beta chains appeared HLA-restricted in a later analysis. In a later analysis, across HLA loci, associated TCR counts were highest for DRB1, lowest for HLA-C. Testing in vitro showed a few CMV-associated chains specific for CMV antigens.

The PCR employed 60 Vbeta primers together with 13 Jbeta primers. Authors' analysis steps: An analysis performed later counted 72 million or so unique TCR beta chains (roughly 11 million of them shared). Here immunoSEQ multiplex PCR was the method, and the copy in TCRdb shows in-frame clones only, minus some. V, J and clone size derive from that table, while D and trimming were established from the DNA sequence. This sample has approximately 150,000 clones, with more than 70% found just once. Concerning this clone: The antigen is not known.

The clonotype was recovered from a man aged 35 to 55 in good health and CMV-seronegative. Material for sequencing was PBMCs.

Written as DNA, the CDR3 is TGTGCCAGCAGTGAAGCCTTGTGGCAGGGGCCAAATTATAGCAATCAGCCCCAGCATTTT. Translation: CASSEALWQGPNYSNQPQHF. The chain combines TRBV6-1 with TRBJ1-5, with D perhaps TRBD1 (6 bases). The ends were cut back, 0 bases at V and 0 bases at J, with 21 bases in the middle. The germline gives CDR1 MNHNS, CDR2 SASEGT. The CDR3 has 20 amino acids.